Presented here are 21 T cell receptor beta chains from one specimen sequenced in a study of PD-1 blockade in classical Hodgkin lymphoma. Generated by immunoSEQ multiplex PCR, the TCRdb table keeps only in-frame clones and is missing some. The sample lists over 35,000 clones; roughly nine tenths were seen once. Patients all relapsed after autologous stem cell transplantation, and there was variation in brentuximab vedotin exposure. Sequences were derived from peripheral blood mononuclear cells (PBMCs), sampled before the second cycle of nivolumab. Source of these receptors: a human donor with classical Hodgkin lymphoma.

This chain links TRBV27 with TRBJ2-7, with D perhaps matching TRBD1 (6 bases). Germline CDR1 is MNHEY and CDR2 is SMNVEV (reference sequence). This CDR3 is built from 16 residues. V was pared by 6 bases and J by 0 bases, with 18 bases between. The CDR3: CASRLTGALSSYEQYF. CDR3 DNA sequence: TGTGCCAGCAGATTGACAGGTGCCCTAAGCTCCTACGAGCAGTACTTC.

The genes are TRBV5-4 and TRBJ2-4, with a tentative D call TRBD2 (7 bases). The germline CDR1 and CDR2 sequences are SGHNT and YYREEE (reference sequence). The V and J ends lost 2 bases and 6 bases respectively, with 12 bases between them. The CDR3 length is 14 residues. CDR3 sequence: CASSFAGARNIQYF. The DNA for the CDR3 is TGTGCCAGCAGCTTCGCGGGGGCAAGAAACATTCAGTACTTC.

DNA for the CDR3: TGTGCCACCCGGGACAGAAATTCACCCCTCCACTTT. Translating gives CATRDRNSPLHF. This chain uses TRBV27 with TRBJ1-6, with 7 nucleotides matching TRBD1. Germline CDR1 reads MNHEY; CDR2 reads SMNVEV (reference sequence). V was clipped by 10 bases and J by 7 bases; unmatched bases: 4. The CDR3 spans 12 residues.

The chain couples TRBV7-2 to TRBJ2-7; 7 bases align to TRBD1. V lost 2 bases and J lost 0; bases outside the gene matches: 4. Germline values: CDR1 SGHTA, CDR2 FQGNSA. The CDR3 is 15 amino acids. CDR3 nucleotide sequence: TGTGCCAGCAGCTTAACAGGGGCCTCCTCCTACGAGCAGTACTTC. Translated, it gives CASSLTGASSYEQYF. Based on the CDR3 plus reference TRBV7-2 and TRBJ2-7, the full variable domain is GAGVSQSPSNKVTEKGKDVELRCDPISGHTALYWYRQSLGQGLEFLIYFQGNSAPDKSGLPSDRFSAERTGGSVSTLTIQRTQQEDSAVYLCASSLTGASSYEQYFGPGTRLTVT.

This clone was recorded only once. The chain couples TRBV9 to TRBJ1-1, with D possibly matching TRBD1 (6 bases). Germline CDR1 SGDLS, CDR2 YYNGEE. V gave up 0 bases and J gave up 0 bases, with 9 bases separating them. The CDR3 is 15 amino acids. CDR3 sequence reads: CASSVGGLLNTEAFF. The DNA for the CDR3 is TGTGCCAGCAGCGTAGGGGGGCTTCTGAACACTGAAGCTTTCTTT. The full variable domain, with the rest looked up from reference TRBV9 and TRBJ1-1, is DSGVTQTPKHLITATGQRVTLRCSPRSGDLSVYWYQQSLDQGLQFLIQYYNGEERAKGNILERFSAQQFPDLHSELNLSSLELGDSALYFCASSVGGLLNTEAFFGQGTRLTVV.

Regarding this clone: Other nucleotide sequences in the sample specify the same CDR3. J is TRBJ1-1 and V is TRBV5-1; no firm D call. Trimming cost V 2 bases and J 5 bases, with 16 bases left between them. This CDR3 is built from 15 residues. Germline CDR1 is SGHRS and CDR2 is YFSETQ. The CDR3 DNA reads as TGCGCCAGCAGCTTAGGTTCGACGGGAGGAACTGAAGCTTTCTTT. Its translation: CASSLGSTGGTEAFF.

The gene calls are TRBV6-6 and TRBJ2-7; 11 bases match TRBD1. CDR1 and CDR2 (germline): MNHNY, SVGAGI (reference sequence). The V and J ends lost 2 bases and 4 bases, in that order; junction bases with no gene match: 4. The CDR3 is made up of 15 amino acids. Here the CDR3 DNA reads TGTGCCAGCAGTTACGAGGACAGGGGGCCATACGAGCAGTACTTC. This encodes CASSYEDRGPYEQYF.

The chain couples TRBV6-1 to TRBJ2-3; no definite D call. CDR3 length: 14 residues. From germline, CDR1 is MNHNS and CDR2 SASEGT. Trimming shortened V by 1 base and J by 1 base, and 6 bases separated the two germline ends. CDR3 DNA sequence: TGTGCCAGCAGTGAAGTAGGTCGCACAGATACGCAGTATTTT. Translating it yields CASSEVGRTDTQYF.

The chain carries TRBV18 and TRBJ1-2; 7 bases line up with TRBD1. This CDR3 is built from 12 residues. Trimming at V came to 6 bases and at J to 6 bases, leaving 4 bases not matched to a gene. Germline V gene sequence: CDR1 KGHSH, CDR2 LQKENI. CDR3 in amino acids: CASSPTGDGYTF. The CDR3 region has the DNA TGTGCCAGCTCCCCCACAGGGGATGGCTACACCTTC.

The gene calls are TRBV27 and TRBJ2-2; D may be TRBD2 (5 bases). The CDR3 spans 14 residues. V was shortened by 2 bases and J by 7 bases, with 11 bases between the two germline ends. Germline-derived CDR1 and CDR2 are MNHEY and SMNVEV (reference sequence). In DNA form, the CDR3 reads TGTGCCAGCAGTTTACCCGGACTTGTCGGGGAGCTGTTTTTT. Protein product: CASSLPGLVGELFF.

V usage is TRBV10-3 and J usage is TRBJ1-3; 8 nucleotides agree with TRBD1. The CDR3 runs 17 residues. Germline assignment: CDR1 ENHRY and CDR2 SYGVKD. Unmatched junction bases numbered 11, after V lost 4 bases and J lost 3 bases. The DNA of the CDR3 is TGTGCCATCAGTGGGAACAGGGGGAACTTTGTTGGAAACACCATATATTTT. Protein: CAISGNRGNFVGNTIYF.

The V and J genes are TRBV13 and TRBJ2-2; either TRBD1 or TRBD2 may fit D (6 bases each). Germline CDR1 reads PRHDT; CDR2 reads FYEKMQ (reference sequence). This CDR3 has 18 residues. The V gene lost 3 bases and the J gene lost 0 bases, with 17 bases spanning the gap. The CDR3 is CASSFRRGGSTNTGELFF. The CDR3 DNA sequence: TGTGCCAGCAGCTTCAGGCGAGGGGGGAGCACGAACACCGGGGAGCTGTTTTTT.

This clone was seen more than once but under ten times. J is TRBJ2-7 and V is TRBV5-1, with D tentatively TRBD1 or TRBD2 (5 bases each). The V and J ends lost 5 bases and 5 bases respectively, with 17 bases between them. The V gene's germline CDR1 is SGHRS and CDR2 YFSETQ. This CDR3 has 14 amino acids. The CDR3 DNA follows: TGCGCCAGCAGGTATGGGGACGGTGGCGACGAGCAGTACTTC. Protein sequence: CASRYGDGGDEQYF. Complete variable domain (other parts from reference TRBV5-1 and TRBJ2-7): KAGVTQTPRYLIKTRGQQVTLSCSPISGHRSVSWYQQTPGQGLQFLFEYFSETQRNKGNFPGRFSGRQFSNSRSEMNVSTLELGDSALYLCASRYGDGGDEQYFGPGTRLTVT.

The V gene is TRBV4-1, the J gene TRBJ2-1, with 7 bases identical to TRBD2. The J segment lost 2 bases and the V segment lost 5 bases, leaving 6 bases of the junction unmatched. Germline V lookup: CDR1 MGHRA, CDR2 YSYEKL. This CDR3 is 15 amino acids long. This CDR3 is CASSSWRGTYNEQFF. For the CDR3, the DNA is TGCGCCAGCAGCAGCTGGCGGGGGACCTACAATGAGCAGTTCTTC.

This chain uses TRBV5-1 with TRBJ2-2; the D gene is possibly TRBD1 (6 bases). The CDR3 is 15 amino acids. The V gene lost 4 bases and the J gene lost 7 bases, with 17 bases spanning the gap. CDR1 SGHRS and CDR2 YFSETQ come from the germline V gene. DNA of the CDR3: TGCGCCAGCAGCCCCCTGACAGGAGATATCGGGGAGCTGTTTTTT. Residues: CASSPLTGDIGELFF.

The chain couples TRBV15 to TRBJ1-4; D gene ambiguous. CDR1 is LNHNV and CDR2 is YYDKDF in the germline V gene (reference sequence). The CDR3 has 12 residues. V was clipped by 7 bases and J by 6 bases, with 9 bases between them. This CDR3 is CATNVGDEKLFF. The CDR3 DNA reads as TGTGCCACCAATGTAGGAGATGAAAAACTGTTTTTT. Combining the CDR3 with reference TRBV15 and TRBJ1-4 gives the whole variable domain DAMVIQNPRYQVTQFGKPVTLSCSQTLNHNVMYWYQQKSSQAPKLLFHYYDKDFNNEADTPDNFQSRRPNTSFCFLDIRSPGLGDTAMYLCATNVGDEKLFFGSGTQLSVL.

The chain is built from TRBV27 and TRBJ2-1; 9 bases are a match to TRBD2. The J segment lost 6 bases and the V segment lost 2 bases, leaving 5 bases of the junction unmatched. This CDR3 comprises 15 residues. CDR1 is MNHEY, CDR2 SMNVEV, per germline (reference sequence). The CDR3 reads CASSLPAGGPNEQFF. DNA for the CDR3: TGTGCCAGCAGTTTACCAGCGGGAGGCCCCAATGAGCAGTTCTTC.

V is TRBV5-1 and J is TRBJ2-7; 8 bases match TRBD2. The length of the CDR3 is 16 residues. Germline V CDR1 and CDR2: SGHRS, YFSETQ. V lost 0 bases, J lost 1 base, and 6 bases stayed unmatched. CDR3 region: CASSLGAGGGSYEQYF. The CDR3 bases are TGCGCCAGCAGCTTGGGGGCGGGAGGAGGATCCTACGAGCAGTACTTC. Supplemented by reference TRBV5-1 and TRBJ2-7, the full variable domain reads KAGVTQTPRYLIKTRGQQVTLSCSPISGHRSVSWYQQTPGQGLQFLFEYFSETQRNKGNFPGRFSGRQFSNSRSEMNVSTLELGDSALYLCASSLGAGGGSYEQYFGPGTRLTVT.

J is TRBJ2-7 and V is TRBV7-8; the D gene is possibly TRBD2 (5 bases). CDR3 length: 13 amino acids. Germline lookup yields CDR1 SGHVS and CDR2 FQNEAQ. V lost 5 bases to trimming and J lost 0 bases, with 8 bases between them. CDR3 sequence reads: CASSPSPSYEQYF. The DNA of the CDR3 is TGTGCCAGCAGCCCTAGCCCCTCCTACGAGCAGTACTTC.

The V gene is TRBV5-1, the J gene TRBJ2-1; TRBD2 matches 12 bases. Germline CDR1 reads SGHRS; CDR2 reads YFSETQ. V lost 2 bases to trimming and J lost 2 bases; unmatched junction nucleotides: 2. This CDR3 is built from 16 residues. DNA of the CDR3: TGCGCCAGCAGCTTAACTAGCGGGAGGCCCTACAATGAGCAGTTCTTC. Amino acid sequence: CASSLTSGRPYNEQFF.

The chain links TRBV28 to TRBJ1-2; 9 bases are shared with TRBD1. Germline lookup yields CDR1 MDHEN and CDR2 SYDVKM. After removal of 11 bases from V and 6 bases from J, the junction contained 4 bases not matched to a gene. The CDR3 consists of 11 residues. The CDR3 DNA reads as TGTGCCCTACAGGGGGCGAATGGCTACACCTTC. This gives the protein CALQGANGYTF.